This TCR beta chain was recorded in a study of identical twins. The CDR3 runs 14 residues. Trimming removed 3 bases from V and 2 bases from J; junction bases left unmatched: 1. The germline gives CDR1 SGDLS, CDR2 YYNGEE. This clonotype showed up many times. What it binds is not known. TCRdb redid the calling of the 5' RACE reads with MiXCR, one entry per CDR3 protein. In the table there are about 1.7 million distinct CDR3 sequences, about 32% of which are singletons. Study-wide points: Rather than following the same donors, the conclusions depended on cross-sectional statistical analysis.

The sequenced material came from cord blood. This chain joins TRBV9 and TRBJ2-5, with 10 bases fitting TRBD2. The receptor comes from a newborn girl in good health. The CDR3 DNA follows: TGTGCCAGCAGCGCTAGCGGGGGACAAGAGACCCAGTACTTC. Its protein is CASSASGGQETQYF.